The 26 T cell receptor beta chains given below trace back to one sample, sequenced in a study of T-cell memory formation after mild COVID-19 (dated by TCRdb to the early 2020s). Library preparation used 5' RACE. TCRdb lists the instrument as Illumina NovaSeq 6000. TCRdb cleaned the public reads at Q25 with fastp, built clones with MiXCR and kept in-frame beta chains. A single entry per CDR3 protein holds the most common genes and DNA from its merged rows. This sample is represented by 400,000 to 500,000 distinct CDR3 sequences; about 20% of them were singletons. About a fifth of the sample rests with the top ten. Sequences were obtained from PBMCs or a T cell subset sorted from them (not recorded which). The source is a man younger than 35 who had mild COVID-19 (a few samples of this study predate the infection). The sample titles of this study are shuffled in the database, so cell type and time point are left out; the donor was told from shared clones.

This clonotype has at least ten counts. A read error may account for a junction end that differs from germline. This sequence joins TRBV5-1 and TRBJ2-5; possible D gene TRBD2, 7 bases. The CDR3 length is 14 residues. Looked up from germline, CDR1 is SGHRS and CDR2 is YFSETQ. CDR3 amino acids: CASSLGRGQETQYF. The CDR3 DNA sequence: TGTGCCAGCAGCCTAGGGAGGGGGCAAGAGACCCAGTACTTC.

J is TRBJ2-2 and V is TRBV11-2, with 12 nucleotides matching TRBD2. J was trimmed by 7 bases and V by 8 bases; bases with no gene match: 14. Germline loops: CDR1 SGHAT, CDR2 FQNNGV. The CDR3 covers 17 residues. The CDR3 nucleotides read TGTGCCAGCGTGCCGGCGACTAGCGGGGGCCGGGGCGGGGAGCTGTTTTTT. Amino acid sequence: CASVPATSGGRGGELFF. The entire variable domain, with the rest obtained from reference TRBV11-2 and TRBJ2-2, is as follows: EAGVAQSPRYKIIEKRQSVAFWCNPISGHATLYWYQQILGQGPKLLIQFQNNGVVDDSQLPKDRFSAERLKGVDSTLKIQPAKLEDSAVYLCASVPATSGGRGGELFFGEGSRLTVL.

The gene calls are TRBV7-2 and TRBJ1-1, with unresolved D. In germline, CDR1 is SGHTA, CDR2 FQGNSA. The V and J ends lost 5 bases and 8 bases respectively, with 9 bases between them. This CDR3 contains 11 residues. CDR3 coding DNA: TGTGCCAGCAGCCCGATGATCGAAGCTTTCTTT. Amino acid sequence: CASSPMIEAFF.

This clonotype was observed a handful of times. The rearrangement links TRBV10-3 to TRBJ1-2; a possible D gene is TRBD1 (6 bases). Deletions cut 0 bases from V and 7 bases from J, with 18 bases between. CDR3 length: 16 amino acids. Germline CDR1 ENHRY, CDR2 SYGVKD. The CDR3 loop reads CAISESGAPFPGGYTF. As DNA, the CDR3 is TGTGCCATCAGTGAGTCGGGGGCTCCTTTCCCTGGTGGCTACACCTTC.

This clonotype was counted ten times or more. The genes are TRBV5-1 and TRBJ1-1, with D perhaps TRBD1 (6 bases). The V gene lost 2 bases and the J gene lost 11 bases, with 16 bases spanning the gap. The germline V gene encodes CDR1 SGHRS and CDR2 YFSETQ. The CDR3 consists of 13 residues. Here the CDR3 DNA reads TGCGCCAGCAGCTTAAAATTGGACAGTAAGGCTTTCTTT. Encoded protein: CASSLKLDSKAFF.

This clonotype appeared a few times. V and J are TRBV5-1 and TRBJ2-1; no reliable D call. V lost 0 bases and J lost 8, with 12 bases in between. CDR1 and CDR2 (germline): SGHRS, YFSETQ. CDR3 length: 14 residues. Here the CDR3 DNA reads TGCGCCAGCAGCTTGGGTACGCCCCACGATGAGCAGTTCTTC. It encodes CASSLGTPHDEQFF.

This clonotype was detected only once. J is TRBJ1-2 and V is TRBV12-3 or TRBV12-4; D not certain. The CDR3 has 13 residues. The germline V and J ends were trimmed by 3 bases and 5 bases, with 10 bases remaining between them. Here the CDR3 DNA reads TGTGCCAGCAGTTTTGCCAGTGGGTATGGCTACACCTTC. It encodes CASSFASGYGYTF.

This sequence joins TRBV7-8 and TRBJ2-2; tentatively, D is TRBD1 or TRBD2 (5 bases each). The CDR3 loop spans 14 amino acids. The V end lost 4 bases, the J end lost 2 bases, and 8 bases lay between the germline ends. The germline CDR1 and CDR2 sequences are SGHVS and FQNEAQ. CDR3: CASSWGINTGELFF. In DNA form, the CDR3 reads TGTGCCAGCAGCTGGGGGATAAACACCGGGGAGCTGTTTTTT.

This clonotype was counted between two and nine times. V is TRBV25-1 and J is TRBJ2-1, with 9 bases aligning to TRBD2. The V and J ends lost 7 bases and 8 bases, in that order; junction bases with no gene match: 9. The CDR3 is 14 amino acids. Germline lookup yields CDR1 MGHDK and CDR2 SYGVNS. The CDR3 sequence is CASKMSGGNYEQFF. CDR3 DNA: TGTGCCAGCAAAATGAGCGGGGGGAATTATGAGCAGTTCTTC.

This clonotype was seen a few times. This chain uses TRBV4-1 with TRBJ1-1; 7 bases line up with TRBD1. The CDR3 runs to 14 residues. The ends lost 3 bases at V and 11 bases at J; junction bases unmatched: 12. Germline V gene lookup returns CDR1 MGHRA and CDR2 YSYEKL. The CDR3 nucleotides read TGCGCCAGCAGCCAGCCTGACAGGGCCGGTTGGGCTTTCTTT. As protein: CASSQPDRAGWAFF.

This clonotype appeared a few times. This chain joins TRBV6-2 or TRBV6-3 and TRBJ1-6; 7 nucleotides align to TRBD1. The CDR3 length is 14 residues. Germline V gene lookup returns CDR1 MNHEY and CDR2 SVGEGT. V dropped 4 bases and J dropped 7; count of bases not matched to a gene: 4. The CDR3 sequence is CASSFSQGNSPLHF. The CDR3 nucleotides read TGTGCCAGCAGTTTCTCACAGGGGAATTCACCCCTCCACTTT.

Concerning this clonotype: At one of its ends the junction is not consistent with the germline gene, which may arise from a read error. The chain carries TRBV10-2 and TRBJ2-1; TRBD1 agrees at 10 bases. Germline V CDR1 and CDR2: WSHSY, SAAADI. The CDR3 covers 12 residues. The CDR3 DNA sequence: TGCGCCACCACCACGGGACAGGGGTCCGATTCCTTC. Its translation is CATTTGQGSDSF.

This clonotype showed up many times. The chain has TRBV12-3 or TRBV12-4 and TRBJ2-4; D is unclear. CDR3 length: 14 amino acids. Trimming removed 3 bases from V and 1 base from J, with 7 bases in between. In nucleotides, the CDR3 is TGTGCCAGCAGTTTTTCATACGCCAAAAACATTCAGTACTTC. It yields the protein CASSFSYAKNIQYF.

The CDR3 DNA follows: TGTGCCAGCAGGAGAAGCTCCTATAATTCACCCCTCCACTTT. Its translation is CASRRSSYNSPLHF. This chain links TRBV12-3 or TRBV12-4 with TRBJ1-6; D unclear. The CDR3 spans 14 residues. Trimming took 6 bases from V and 0 from J, leaving 6 bases between them.

The DNA for the CDR3 is TGTGCCAGCGGCGGGGGGGAGCAAGAGACCCAGTACTTC. Its translation: CASGGGEQETQYF. The rearrangement uses TRBV6-2 or TRBV6-3 and TRBJ2-5; TRBD2 agrees at 9 bases. The CDR3 has 13 amino acids. V was pared by 8 bases and J by 2 bases, with 3 bases of the junction left unmatched. Germline assignment: CDR1 MNHEY and CDR2 SVGEGT.

The CDR3 loop is CASSFEPWRGPANTGELFF. As DNA, the CDR3 is TGTGCCAGCAGCTTCGAGCCCTGGCGCGGGCCTGCGAACACCGGGGAGCTGTTTTTT. V usage is TRBV7-9 and J usage is TRBJ2-2; D may be TRBD2 (5 bases). The CDR3 contains 19 residues. The V and J ends lost 3 bases and 0 bases respectively, with 20 bases between them. The germline gives CDR1 SEHNR, CDR2 FQNEAQ (reference sequence).

The chain employs TRBV12-5 and TRBJ1-1; D is unclear. The ends were cut back, 6 bases at V and 8 bases at J, with 10 bases in the middle. The CDR3 is 11 residues long. The V gene's germline CDR1 is LGHNT and CDR2 FRNRAP. The DNA of the CDR3 is TGTGCTAGTGGCTGGGCCCTGGAAGCTTTCTTT. It is translated as CASGWALEAFF.

This chain links TRBV18 with TRBJ1-2; 8 positions agree with TRBD1. The V segment lost 3 bases and the J segment 6 bases; nucleotides outside the gene matches: 12. Germline CDR1 KGHSH, CDR2 LQKENI. The CDR3 is 16 residues long. The CDR3 protein is CASSPLAGQGGNGYTF. CDR3 DNA sequence: TGTGCCAGCTCACCGCTAGCTGGACAGGGAGGAAATGGCTACACCTTC.

This clonotype was seen a few times. CDR3 sequence: CASSQPSGGRADTQYF. CDR3 DNA: TGCGCCAGCAGCCAACCGTCGGGGGGGCGAGCAGATACGCAGTATTTT. The J gene is TRBJ2-3, the V gene TRBV4-1, with TRBD2 identical over 8 bases. The CDR3 covers 16 residues. CDR1 and CDR2 from the germline V gene are MGHRA and YSYEKL. Losses at the gene ends were 2 bases for V and 4 bases for J; bases not matched to a gene: 8.

A few counts support this clonotype. CDR3 coding DNA: TGTGCCAGCAGCGTGATTACTAGCGACCAAGAGACCCAGTACTTC. Amino acid sequence: CASSVITSDQETQYF. The chain recombines TRBV7-2 with TRBJ2-5; 7 bases map to TRBD2. J gave up 0 bases and V 5 bases, and 6 bases lay outside the gene matches. CDR1 is SGHTA and CDR2 is FQGNSA in the germline V gene. This CDR3 has 15 residues.

The chain recombines TRBV27 with TRBJ1-5; 8 nucleotides agree with TRBD1. Germline-derived CDR1 and CDR2 are MNHEY and SMNVEV (reference sequence). V was pared by 5 bases and J by 5 bases, with 11 bases of the junction left unmatched. CDR3 size: 16 residues. CDR3 nucleotides: TGTGCCAGCAGTAGGACCAGACAGGGGACCGATCAGCCCCAGCATTTT. It specifies CASSRTRQGTDQPQHF.

The sample holds many counts of this clonotype. This chain connects TRBV7-9 to TRBJ1-4, with no clear D. Germline V CDR1 and CDR2: SEHNR, FQNEAQ (reference sequence). The CDR3 spans 11 residues. The V end was cut by 3 bases, the J end by 5 bases, with 1 base between. The CDR3 reads CASSLNEKLFF. The CDR3 bases are TGTGCCAGCAGCTTGAATGAAAAACTGTTTTTT.

This clonotype has just a few counts. This chain connects TRBV2 to TRBJ2-5; D not resolved. Between the trimmed V and J ends, which lost 9 bases and 0 bases, there was a span of 8 bases. Germline CDR1 is SNHLY and CDR2 is FYNNEI. The CDR3 is 12 amino acids. CDR3: CASQADQETQYF. CDR3 nucleotides: TGTGCCAGTCAAGCAGACCAAGAGACCCAGTACTTC.

The J gene is TRBJ1-2, the V gene TRBV20-1, with 8 positions matching TRBD1. CDR1 DFQATT and CDR2 SNEGSKA come from the germline V gene (reference sequence). The V segment lost 8 bases and the J segment 6 bases; nucleotides outside the gene matches: 8. This CDR3 has 12 residues. The CDR3: CSPGQGRDGYTF. In DNA, the CDR3 is TGCAGTCCTGGACAGGGAAGAGATGGCTACACCTTC.

The J gene is TRBJ1-5, the V gene TRBV7-2; 9 positions match TRBD1. V gave up 1 base and J gave up 6 bases; unmatched junction bases: 1. The CDR3 totals 14 residues. Germline-derived CDR1 and CDR2 are SGHTA and FQGNSA. The CDR3 DNA is TGTGCCAGCAGCTTAGAACAGGGGGCTCAGCCCCAGCATTTT. This encodes CASSLEQGAQPQHF.

The table lists this clonotype with a count of one. The chain couples TRBV27 to TRBJ2-3; a weak D match, TRBD2 (7 bases). Germline CDR1 and CDR2: MNHEY and SMNVEV (reference sequence). This CDR3 contains 12 residues. V was pared by 4 bases and J by 11 bases, with 13 bases between. The CDR3 bases are TGTGCCAGCAGTTGGGGGGGCGATTGGCAGTATTTT. It is translated as CASSWGGDWQYF.